This entry features one T cell receptor (beta chain) sequence. The antigen remains undetermined. The Oncomine TCR Beta short-read assay generated sequence data from the DNA of cultured CD4+ T cells. In this case, cultured CD4+ T cells provided the extracted genomic DNA. TCRdb recomputed calls from the PCR reads with MiXCR, one row per CDR3 protein. The sample has about 9,500 distinct CDR3 sequences, approximately 61% seen once. This sample's treatment: roughly nine-day PBMC culture with coronavirus spike peptide pools or control peptides (ViraFEST assay). For ViraFEST, peptide pools expanded antigen-specific T cells, after which the TCRs were sequenced. This sample was taken from a study of vaccination and CD4 T cells after COVID-19. Study-wide background: Blood was drawn a median roughly 66 days post second dose, range 14 to 241. Some control cultures received a CEFX pool, which served as the positive control. Others received an HIV-1 Nef pool or no peptide.

The source material was CD4+ T cells from blood, cultured in vitro. The clonotype was recovered from a human donor who had recovered from COVID-19.

CDR3 sequence: CASSQSTVQPQHF. CDR3 coding DNA: TGCGCCAGCAGCCAATCTACAGTTCAGCCCCAGCATTTT. The J gene is TRBJ1-5, the V gene TRBV4-3; D gene ambiguous. The V gene's germline CDR1 is LGHNA and CDR2 YSLEER. V was pared by 2 bases and J by 6 bases, with 8 bases between. The CDR3 totals 13 residues.